This T cell receptor (beta chain) was recovered during a study of shared clonotypes between healthy human individuals. Study background: Three plates were used per donor for CD4 naive, three for CD4 memory, two for CD8 naive and one for CD8 memory.

Sequencing was performed with immunoSEQ multiplex PCR; in TCRdb, only in-frame clones are kept and a portion is missing. The sample lists approximately 2.4 million clones, approximately 96% occurring once. Germline V gives CDR1 SGHRS, CDR2 YFSETQ. J lost 3 bases, V lost 5 bases, and 5 bases had no gene match. This CDR3 comprises 15 residues. Concerning this clone itself: The sample carries other DNA sequences with the same CDR3.

The chain joins TRBV5-1 to TRBJ1-5, with TRBD1 matching over 10 bases. The source is a man aged 18 to 30 in good health. The source material was naive CD4+ T cells sorted from blood. Subset: CD45RA+ positively selected. CDR3 protein: CASRPTGGPNQPQHF. In DNA, the CDR3 is TGCGCCAGCAGGCCGACAGGGGGCCCCAATCAGCCCCAGCATTTT.